The 2 T cell receptor beta chains below were found in one sample sequenced in a study of blood T cells in healthy people across ages. PCR was performed a second time for about 7 to 12 cycles using a sample-barcoded 5' primer and a J-beta primer mix. TCRdb passed the 5' RACE reads through MiXCR, listing each CDR3 protein once. Of around 870,000 distinct CDR3 sequences listed, 29% are singletons. The sequencing input was blood. The receptors were gathered from a woman older than 75 in good health.

The V and J genes are TRBV4-1 and TRBJ1-1, with D tentatively TRBD1 (6 bases). The CDR3 sequence is 15 residues long. Germline-derived CDR1 and CDR2 are MGHRA and YSYEKL. With 0 bases removed from V and 1 base from J, the gap between germline ends came to 9 bases. The CDR3 region is CASSQEPGQNTEAFF. The CDR3 DNA sequence: TGCGCCAGCAGCCAAGAGCCGGGACAGAACACTGAAGCTTTCTTT.

This clonotype has ten or more counts. The chain links TRBV5-5 to TRBJ2-6, with D possibly TRBD2 on 5 matching bases. The CDR3 consists of 18 residues. Germline-derived CDR1 and CDR2 are SGHKS and YYEKEE (reference sequence). V lost 0 bases to trimming and J lost 0 bases, with 13 bases between them. CDR3 bases: TGTGCCAGCAGCTTGGATGGGAGATTCTACTCTGGGGCCAACGTCCTGACTTTC. It is translated as CASSLDGRFYSGANVLTF.